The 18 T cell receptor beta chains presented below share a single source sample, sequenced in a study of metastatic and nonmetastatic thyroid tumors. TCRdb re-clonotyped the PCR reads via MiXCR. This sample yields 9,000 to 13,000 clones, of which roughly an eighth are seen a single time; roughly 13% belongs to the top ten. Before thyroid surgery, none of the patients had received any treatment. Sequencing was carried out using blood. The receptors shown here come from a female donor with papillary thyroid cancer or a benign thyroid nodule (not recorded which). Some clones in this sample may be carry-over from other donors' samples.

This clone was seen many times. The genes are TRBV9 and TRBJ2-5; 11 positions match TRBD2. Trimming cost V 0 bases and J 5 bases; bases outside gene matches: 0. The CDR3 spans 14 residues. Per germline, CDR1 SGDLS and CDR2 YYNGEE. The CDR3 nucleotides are TGTGCCAGCAGCGTAGGGACTAGCGGGGAGACCCAGTACTTC. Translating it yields CASSVGTSGETQYF.

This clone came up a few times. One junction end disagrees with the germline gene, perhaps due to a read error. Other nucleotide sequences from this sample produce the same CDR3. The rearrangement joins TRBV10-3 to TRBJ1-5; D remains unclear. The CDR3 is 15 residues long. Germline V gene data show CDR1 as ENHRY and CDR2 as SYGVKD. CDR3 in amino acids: CAISDPEGSNQPQHF. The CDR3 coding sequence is TGTGCCATTAGTGACCCGGAGGGTAGCAATCAGCCCCAGCATTTT.

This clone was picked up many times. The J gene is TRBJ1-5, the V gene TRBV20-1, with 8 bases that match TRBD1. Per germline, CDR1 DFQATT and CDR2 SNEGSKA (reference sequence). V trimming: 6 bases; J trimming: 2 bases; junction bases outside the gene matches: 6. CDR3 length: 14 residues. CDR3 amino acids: CSAQDRDRNQPQHF. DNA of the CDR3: TGCAGTGCCCAGGACAGGGATCGCAATCAGCCCCAGCATTTT.

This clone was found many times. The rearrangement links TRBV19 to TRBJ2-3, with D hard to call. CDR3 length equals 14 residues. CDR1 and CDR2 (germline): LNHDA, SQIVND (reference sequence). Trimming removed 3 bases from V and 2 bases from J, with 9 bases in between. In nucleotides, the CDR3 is TGTGCCAGTAGTATGAAGATTTTCACAGATACGCAGTATTTT. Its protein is CASSMKIFTDTQYF.

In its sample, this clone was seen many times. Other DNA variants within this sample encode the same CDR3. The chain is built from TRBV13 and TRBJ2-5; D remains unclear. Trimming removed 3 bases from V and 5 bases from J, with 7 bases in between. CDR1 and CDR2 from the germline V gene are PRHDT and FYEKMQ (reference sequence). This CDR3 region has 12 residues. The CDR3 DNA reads TGTGCCAGCAGCTTCGGGCGGGAGACCCAGTACTTC. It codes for CASSFGRETQYF.

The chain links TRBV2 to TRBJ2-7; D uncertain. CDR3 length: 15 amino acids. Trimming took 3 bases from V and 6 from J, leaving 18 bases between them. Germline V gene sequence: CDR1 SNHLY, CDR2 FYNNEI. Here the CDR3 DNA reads TGTGCCAGCAGTGACGGAAGGGTCCTCCCGGGCGAGCAGTACTTC. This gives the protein CASSDGRVLPGEQYF.

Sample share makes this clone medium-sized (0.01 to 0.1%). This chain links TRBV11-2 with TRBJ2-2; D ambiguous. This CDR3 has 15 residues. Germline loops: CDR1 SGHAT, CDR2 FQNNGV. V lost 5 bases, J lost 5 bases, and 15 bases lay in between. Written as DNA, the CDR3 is TGTGCCAGCAGCGTCAGGACCAGTGGGACCGGGGAGCTGTTTTTT. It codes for CASSVRTSGTGELFF.

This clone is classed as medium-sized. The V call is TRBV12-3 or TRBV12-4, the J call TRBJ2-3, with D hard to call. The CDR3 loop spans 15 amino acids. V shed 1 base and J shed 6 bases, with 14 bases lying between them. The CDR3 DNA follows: TGTGCCAGCAGTTTAGTTTTTAGGTTGGCGGATACGCAGTATTTT. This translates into CASSLVFRLADTQYF.

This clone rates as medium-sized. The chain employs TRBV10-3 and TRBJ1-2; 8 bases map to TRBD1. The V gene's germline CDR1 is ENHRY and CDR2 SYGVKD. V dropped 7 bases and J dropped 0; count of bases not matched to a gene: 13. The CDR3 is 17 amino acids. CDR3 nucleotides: TGTGCCATCACCTCCGCAGGGGGCCCCCCGGCTAACTATGGCTACACCTTC. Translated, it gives CAITSAGGPPANYGYTF.

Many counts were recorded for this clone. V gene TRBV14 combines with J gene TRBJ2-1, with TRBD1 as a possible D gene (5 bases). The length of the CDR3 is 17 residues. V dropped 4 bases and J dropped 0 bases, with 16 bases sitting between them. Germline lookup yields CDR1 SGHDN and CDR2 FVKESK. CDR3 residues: CASSPHPRGPSYNEQFF. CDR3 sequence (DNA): TGTGCCAGCAGCCCTCATCCTAGGGGCCCCTCCTACAATGAGCAGTTCTTC.

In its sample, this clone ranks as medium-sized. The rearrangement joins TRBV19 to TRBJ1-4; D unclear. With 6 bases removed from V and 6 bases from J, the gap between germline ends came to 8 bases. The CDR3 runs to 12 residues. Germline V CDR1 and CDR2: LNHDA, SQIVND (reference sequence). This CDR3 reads CASRDSYEKLFF. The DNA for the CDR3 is TGTGCCAGTAGGGACTCGTATGAAAAACTGTTTTTT.

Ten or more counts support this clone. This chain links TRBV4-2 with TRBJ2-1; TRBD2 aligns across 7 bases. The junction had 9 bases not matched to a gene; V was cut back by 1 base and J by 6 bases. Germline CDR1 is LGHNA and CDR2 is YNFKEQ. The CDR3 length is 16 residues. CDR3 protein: CASSQVRAGRGNEQFF. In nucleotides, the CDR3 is TGTGCCAGCAGCCAAGTAAGAGCGGGAAGGGGCAATGAGCAGTTCTTC.

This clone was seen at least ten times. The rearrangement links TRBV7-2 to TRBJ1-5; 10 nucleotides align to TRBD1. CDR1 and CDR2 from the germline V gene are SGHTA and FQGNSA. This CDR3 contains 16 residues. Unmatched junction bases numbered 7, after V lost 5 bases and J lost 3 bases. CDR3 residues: CASSKTTGGINQPQHF. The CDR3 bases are TGTGCCAGCAGCAAGACGACAGGGGGCATCAATCAGCCCCAGCATTTT. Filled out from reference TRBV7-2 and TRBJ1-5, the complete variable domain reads GAGVSQSPSNKVTEKGKDVELRCDPISGHTALYWYRQSLGQGLEFLIYFQGNSAPDKSGLPSDRFSAERTGGSVSTLTIQRTQQEDSAVYLCASSKTTGGINQPQHFGDGTRLSIL.

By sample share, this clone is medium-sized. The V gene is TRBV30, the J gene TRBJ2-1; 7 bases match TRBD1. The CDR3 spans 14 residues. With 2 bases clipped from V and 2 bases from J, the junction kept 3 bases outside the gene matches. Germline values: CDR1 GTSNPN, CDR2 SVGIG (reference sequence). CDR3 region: CAWSNQGAYNEQFF. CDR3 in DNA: TGTGCCTGGAGTAACCAGGGGGCCTACAATGAGCAGTTCTTC. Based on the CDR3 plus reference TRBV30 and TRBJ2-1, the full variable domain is SQTIHQWPATLVQPVGSPLSLECTVEGTSNPNLYWYRQAAGRGLQLLFYSVGIGQISSEVPQNLSASRPQDRQFILSSKKLLLSDSGFYLCAWSNQGAYNEQFFGPGTRLTVL.

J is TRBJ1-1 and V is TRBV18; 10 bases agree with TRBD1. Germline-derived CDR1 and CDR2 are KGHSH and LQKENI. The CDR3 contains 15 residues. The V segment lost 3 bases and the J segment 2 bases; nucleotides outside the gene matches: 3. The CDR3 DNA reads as TGTGCCAGCTCACCGACAGGGGGCATTAACACTGAAGCTTTCTTT. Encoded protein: CASSPTGGINTEAFF.

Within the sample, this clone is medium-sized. The chain's CDR3 is CASSHRPDRGSYGYTF. The CDR3, as DNA: TGTGCCAGCAGCCATCGGCCCGACAGGGGCTCCTATGGCTACACCTTC. The rearrangement uses TRBV3-1 and TRBJ1-2, with 8 bases lining up with TRBD1. The J segment lost 4 bases and the V segment lost 3 bases, leaving 10 bases of the junction unmatched. Germline CDR1 and CDR2: LGHDT and YNNKEL (reference sequence). The CDR3 is 16 amino acids.

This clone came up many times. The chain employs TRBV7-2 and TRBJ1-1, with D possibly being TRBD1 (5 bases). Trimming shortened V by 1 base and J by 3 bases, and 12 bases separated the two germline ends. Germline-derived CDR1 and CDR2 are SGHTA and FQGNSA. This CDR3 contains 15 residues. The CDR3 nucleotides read TGTGCCAGCAGCTTAGTAATCCGGGGGGACACTGAAGCTTTCTTT. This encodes CASSLVIRGDTEAFF.

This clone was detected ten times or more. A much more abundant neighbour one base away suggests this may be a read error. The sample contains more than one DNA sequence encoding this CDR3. CDR3 amino acids: CASNTRESTEAFF. In DNA, the CDR3 is TGTGCCAGCAATACCAGGGAGAGTACTGAAGCCTTCTTT. V is TRBV6-4 and J is TRBJ1-1; perhaps TRBD1 as D (5 bases). This CDR3 has 13 residues. CDR1 MRHNA and CDR2 SNTAGT come from the germline V gene.